This T cell receptor (beta chain) was obtained from a study of identical twins. Study-wide points: Models underestimated out-of-frame TCR alpha sharing in monozygotic twins. When twins shared out-of-frame alpha sequences, those sequences had excess low generation probability.

The germline gives CDR1 SGHRS, CDR2 YFSETQ. The germline V and J ends were trimmed by 4 bases and 0 bases, with 17 bases remaining between them. The CDR3 has 16 residues. The table lists this clonotype with a few counts. The antigen remains unidentified. Unique molecular identifiers were present on the cDNA, and a universal primer site came from template switching. TCRdb used MiXCR to reprocess the 5' RACE reads, holding one entry per CDR3 protein. Of approximately 630,000 distinct CDR3 sequences listed, just over 7% are singletons. This sample was shared with a second study, whose subject was yellow fever vaccine responses in identical twins.

The source is a woman aged 18 to 35 in good health. The genes are TRBV5-1 and TRBJ2-7; a weak D match, TRBD2 (6 bases). The sample taken for sequencing was PBMCs. The CDR3 is CASSLSPRGSSYEQYF. DNA for the CDR3: TGCGCCAGCAGCCTCTCGCCTCGGGGGAGCTCCTACGAGCAGTACTTC.